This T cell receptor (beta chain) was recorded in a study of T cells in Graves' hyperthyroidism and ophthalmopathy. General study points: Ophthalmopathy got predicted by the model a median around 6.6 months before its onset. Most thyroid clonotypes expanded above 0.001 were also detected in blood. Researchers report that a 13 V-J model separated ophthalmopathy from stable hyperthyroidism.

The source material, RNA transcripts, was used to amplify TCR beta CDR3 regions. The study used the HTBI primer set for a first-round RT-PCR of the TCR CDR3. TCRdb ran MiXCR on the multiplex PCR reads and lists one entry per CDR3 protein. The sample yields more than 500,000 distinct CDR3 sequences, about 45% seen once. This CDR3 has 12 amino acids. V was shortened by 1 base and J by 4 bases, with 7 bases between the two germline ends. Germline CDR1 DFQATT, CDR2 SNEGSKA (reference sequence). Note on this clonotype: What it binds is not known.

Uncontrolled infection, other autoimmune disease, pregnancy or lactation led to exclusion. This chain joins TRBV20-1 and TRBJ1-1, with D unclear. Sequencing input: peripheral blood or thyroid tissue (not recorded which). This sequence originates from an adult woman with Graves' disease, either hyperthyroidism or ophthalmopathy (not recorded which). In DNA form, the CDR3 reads TGCAGTGCTAGAGGGGGTGGCACTGAAGCTTTCTTT. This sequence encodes CSARGGGTEAFF.